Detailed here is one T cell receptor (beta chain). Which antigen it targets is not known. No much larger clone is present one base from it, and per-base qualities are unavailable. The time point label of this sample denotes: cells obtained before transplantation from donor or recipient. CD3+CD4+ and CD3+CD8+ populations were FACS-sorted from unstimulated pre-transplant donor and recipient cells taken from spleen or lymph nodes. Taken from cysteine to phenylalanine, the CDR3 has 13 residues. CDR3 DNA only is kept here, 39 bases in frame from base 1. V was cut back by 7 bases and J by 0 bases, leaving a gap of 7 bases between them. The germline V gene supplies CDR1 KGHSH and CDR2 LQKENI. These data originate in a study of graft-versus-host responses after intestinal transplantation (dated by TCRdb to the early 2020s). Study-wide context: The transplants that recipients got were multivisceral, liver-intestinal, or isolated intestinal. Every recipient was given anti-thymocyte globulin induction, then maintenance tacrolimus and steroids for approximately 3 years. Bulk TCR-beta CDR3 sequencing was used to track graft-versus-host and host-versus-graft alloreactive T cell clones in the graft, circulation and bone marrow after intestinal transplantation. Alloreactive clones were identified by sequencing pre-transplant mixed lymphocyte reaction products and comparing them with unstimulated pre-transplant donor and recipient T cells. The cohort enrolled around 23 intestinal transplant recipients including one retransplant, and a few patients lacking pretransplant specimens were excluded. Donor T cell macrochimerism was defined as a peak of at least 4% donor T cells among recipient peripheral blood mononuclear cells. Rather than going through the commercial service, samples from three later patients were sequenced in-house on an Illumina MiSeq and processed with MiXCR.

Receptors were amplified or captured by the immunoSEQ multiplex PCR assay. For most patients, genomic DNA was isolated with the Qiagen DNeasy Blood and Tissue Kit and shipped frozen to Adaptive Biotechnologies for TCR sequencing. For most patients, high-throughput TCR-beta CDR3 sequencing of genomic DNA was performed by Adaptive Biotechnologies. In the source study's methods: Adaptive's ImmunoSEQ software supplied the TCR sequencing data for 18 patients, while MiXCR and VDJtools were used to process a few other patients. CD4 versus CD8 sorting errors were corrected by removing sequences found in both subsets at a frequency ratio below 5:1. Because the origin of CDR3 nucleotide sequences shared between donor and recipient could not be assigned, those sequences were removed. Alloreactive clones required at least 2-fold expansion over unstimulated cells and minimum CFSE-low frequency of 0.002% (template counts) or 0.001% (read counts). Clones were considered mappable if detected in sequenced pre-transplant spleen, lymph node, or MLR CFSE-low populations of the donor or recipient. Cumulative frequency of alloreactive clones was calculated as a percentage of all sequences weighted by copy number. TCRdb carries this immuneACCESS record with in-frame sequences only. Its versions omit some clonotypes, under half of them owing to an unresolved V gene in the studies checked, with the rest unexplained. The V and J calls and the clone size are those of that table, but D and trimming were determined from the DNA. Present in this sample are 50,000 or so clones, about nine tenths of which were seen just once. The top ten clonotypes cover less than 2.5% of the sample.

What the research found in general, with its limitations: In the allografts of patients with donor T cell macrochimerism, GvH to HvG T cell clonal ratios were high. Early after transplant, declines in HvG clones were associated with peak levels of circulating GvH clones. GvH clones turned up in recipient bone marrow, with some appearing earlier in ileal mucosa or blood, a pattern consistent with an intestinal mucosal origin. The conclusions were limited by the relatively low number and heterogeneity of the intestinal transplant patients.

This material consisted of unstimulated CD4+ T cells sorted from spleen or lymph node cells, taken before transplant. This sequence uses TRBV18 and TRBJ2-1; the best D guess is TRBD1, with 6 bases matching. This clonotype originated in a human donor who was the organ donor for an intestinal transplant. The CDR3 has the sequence CASLDSSYNEQFF. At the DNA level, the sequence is TGTGCCAGCTTGGACAGCTCCTACAATGAGCAGTTCTTC.